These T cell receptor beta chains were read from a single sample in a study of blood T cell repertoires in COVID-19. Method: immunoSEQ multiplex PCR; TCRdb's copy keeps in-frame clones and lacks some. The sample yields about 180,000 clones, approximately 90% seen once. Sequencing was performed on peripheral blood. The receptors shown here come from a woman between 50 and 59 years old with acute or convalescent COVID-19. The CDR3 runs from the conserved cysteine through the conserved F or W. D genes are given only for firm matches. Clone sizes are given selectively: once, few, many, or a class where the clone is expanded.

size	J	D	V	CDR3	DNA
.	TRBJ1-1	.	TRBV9	CASSLDSLNTEAFF	TGTGCCAGCAGCCTGGACAGTCTGAACACTGAAGCTTTCTTT
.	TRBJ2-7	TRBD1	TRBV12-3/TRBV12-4	CASSSTGLYEQYF	TGTGCCAGCAGTTCGACAGGGCTCTACGAGCAGTACTTC
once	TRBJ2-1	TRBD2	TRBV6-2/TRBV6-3	CASSRLGLAAYNEQFF	TGTGCCAGCAGCCGACTGGGACTAGCCGCTTACAATGAGCAGTTCTTC
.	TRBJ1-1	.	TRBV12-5	CASGLLTGLNTEAFF	TGTGCTAGTGGTTTGTTGACAGGACTGAACACTGAAGCTTTCTTT
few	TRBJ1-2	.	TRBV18	CASSPPSGQFYGYTF	TGTGCCAGCTCACCACCGAGTGGACAATTCTATGGCTACACCTTC
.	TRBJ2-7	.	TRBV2	CASTETPQGTYEQYF	TGTGCCAGCACCGAAACTCCTCAGGGTACCTACGAGCAGTACTTC
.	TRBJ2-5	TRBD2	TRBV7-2	CASSRIAGLQYF	TGTGCCAGCAGCCGGATAGCGGGGCTCCAGTACTTC
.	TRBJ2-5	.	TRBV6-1	CASSEALRGETQYF	TGTGCCAGCAGTGAAGCGCTTCGGGGGGAGACCCAGTACTTC
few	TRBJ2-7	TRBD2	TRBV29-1	CSVEGSGEYYEQYF	TGCAGCGTTGAAGGTAGCGGGGAATACTACGAGCAGTACTTC
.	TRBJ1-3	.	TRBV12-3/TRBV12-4	CASSGSDTIYF	TGTGCCAGCAGCGGGAGCGACACCATATATTTT
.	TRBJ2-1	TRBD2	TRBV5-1	CASSWTSSSYNEQFF	TGCGCCAGCAGCTGGACTAGTAGCTCCTACAATGAGCAGTTCTTC
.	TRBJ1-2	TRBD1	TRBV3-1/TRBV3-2	CASSRGQGYNGYTF	TGTGCCAGCAGCCGCGGACAGGGATATAATGGCTACACCTTC
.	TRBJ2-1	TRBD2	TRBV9	CASTAGEGYDNEQFF	TGTGCCAGCACCGCGGGGGAGGGGTACGACAATGAGCAGTTCTTC
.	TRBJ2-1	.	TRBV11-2	CASSPLSGVYNEQFF	TGTGCCAGCAGCCCGCTATCGGGAGTCTACAATGAGCAGTTCTTC
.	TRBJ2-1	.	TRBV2	CASSVRRESYNEQFF	TGTGCCAGCAGTGTTCGGAGGGAGTCCTACAATGAGCAGTTCTTC
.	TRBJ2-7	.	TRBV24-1	CATSDPGEGVSEQYF	TGTGCCACCAGTGATCCCGGTGAGGGGGTTAGCGAGCAGTACTTC
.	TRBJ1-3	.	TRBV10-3	CAISPQDSSGNTIYF	TGTGCCATCAGTCCTCAGGATTCCTCTGGAAACACCATATATTTT
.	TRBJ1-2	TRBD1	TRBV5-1	CASSGSRDRGSYGYTF	TGCGCCAGCAGCGGGTCCCGGGACAGGGGTAGCTATGGCTACACCTTC
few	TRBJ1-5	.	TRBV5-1	CASSLGDDQPQHF	TGCGCCAGCAGCTTGGGAGATGATCAGCCCCAGCATTTT
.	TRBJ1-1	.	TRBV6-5	CASRLRGSLNTEAFF	TGTGCCAGCAGATTAAGGGGTTCCCTGAACACTGAAGCTTTCTTT
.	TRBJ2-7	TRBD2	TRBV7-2	CASSRTSGRSGEQYF	TGTGCCAGCAGCAGGACTAGCGGGAGATCGGGCGAGCAGTACTTC
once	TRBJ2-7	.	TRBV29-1	CSVAKETYEQYF	TGCAGCGTTGCAAAAGAGACCTACGAGCAGTACTTC